A selection of T cell receptor beta chains follows, all from one sample in a study of blood T cell repertoires in COVID-19. The repertoire was sequenced with immunoSEQ multiplex PCR; TCRdb's copy has only in-frame clones and lacks some. The table lists 100,000 or so clones, roughly 85% of them singletons, with less than 3.5% in the top ten. The sequencing input was PBMCs or T cells enriched from blood (not recorded which). The receptors were gathered from a woman in her forties or fifties who had recovered from COVID-19. The conserved cysteine and the conserved F or W are not part of the CDR3 here. The order of the fields is CDR3 protein, V gene, clone size, J gene, D gene. The D gene is left open where the match is weak. Clone size, where shown, is once, few, many, or a class for clones that have expanded.

CDR3: ASRGDSRVFNEQF; V: TRBV27; size: NA; J: TRBJ2-1; D: NA
CDR3: ATSSSGQGNSPLH; V: TRBV15; size: NA; J: TRBJ1-6; D: TRBD1
CDR3: ASSQRLAGVSNEQF; V: TRBV3-1/TRBV3-2; size: NA; J: TRBJ2-1; D: TRBD2
CDR3: ASSQDSGRVGTGELF; V: TRBV3-1/TRBV3-2; size: NA; J: TRBJ2-2; D: NA
CDR3: ASSATSTNGYT; V: TRBV5-4; size: NA; J: TRBJ1-2; D: NA
CDR3: ASSPLGLAVDYEQY; V: TRBV14; size: NA; J: TRBJ2-7; D: TRBD2
CDR3: ASSLGPQREAF; V: TRBV7-8; size: few; J: TRBJ1-1; D: NA
CDR3: ASTRSSGGQETQY; V: TRBV30; size: NA; J: TRBJ2-5; D: TRBD2
CDR3: ASSFPPLGEKSTDTQY; V: TRBV7-8; size: NA; J: TRBJ2-3; D: NA
CDR3: AWGQRTYEQY; V: TRBV30; size: NA; J: TRBJ2-7; D: NA
CDR3: ASSQDAGGGAVDTQY; V: TRBV3-1/TRBV3-2; size: NA; J: TRBJ2-3; D: TRBD2
CDR3: ASSKGLAGLDEQF; V: TRBV5-6; size: NA; J: TRBJ2-1; D: TRBD2